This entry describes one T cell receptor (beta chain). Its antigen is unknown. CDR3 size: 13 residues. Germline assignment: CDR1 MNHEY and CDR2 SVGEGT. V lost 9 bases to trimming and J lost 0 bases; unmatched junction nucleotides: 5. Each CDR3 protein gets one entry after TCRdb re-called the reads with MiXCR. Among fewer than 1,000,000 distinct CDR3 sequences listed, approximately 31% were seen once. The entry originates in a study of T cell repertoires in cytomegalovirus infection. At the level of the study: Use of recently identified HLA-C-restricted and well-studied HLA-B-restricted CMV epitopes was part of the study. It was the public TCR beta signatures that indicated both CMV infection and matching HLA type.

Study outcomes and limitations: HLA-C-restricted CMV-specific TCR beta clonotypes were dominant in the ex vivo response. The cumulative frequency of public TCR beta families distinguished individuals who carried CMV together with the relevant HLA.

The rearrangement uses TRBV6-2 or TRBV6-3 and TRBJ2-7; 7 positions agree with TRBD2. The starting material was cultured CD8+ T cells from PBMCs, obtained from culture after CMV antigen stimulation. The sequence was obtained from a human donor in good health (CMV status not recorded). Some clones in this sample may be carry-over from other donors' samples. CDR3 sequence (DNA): TGTGCCAGTGGGGGGGGGAGCTCCTACGAGCAGTACGTC. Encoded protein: CASGGGSSYEQYV.